A selection of T cell receptor beta chains follows, all from one sample in a study of T cell responses to AZD1222 COVID-19 vaccine. Using immunoSEQ multiplex PCR, the repertoire was profiled, and TCRdb retains in-frame clones only, with some absent. Counted here are fewer than 75,000 clones, over 80% occurring once; the ten biggest clones make up 6.3%. This material consisted of peripheral blood, taken 28 days after the second dose of the MenACWY control vaccine. The receptor set was obtained from an adult who received the MenACWY meningococcal vaccine as a control. CDR3s include the opening cysteine and the closing phenylalanine or tryptophan. D genes are given only for firm matches. Rows give clone size only sometimes, using once, few, many, or a class for an expanded clone.

d_call j_call clone_size v_call cdr3_aa cdr3_nt
TRBD1 TRBJ1-1 few TRBV29-1 CSVGQDRAATEAFF TGCAGCGTTGGCCAGGACAGGGCCGCCACTGAAGCTTTCTTT
TRBD2 TRBJ2-7 . TRBV4-1 CASSQGTSVTYEQYF TGCGCCAGCAGCCAAGGGACTAGCGTCACCTACGAGCAGTACTTC
. TRBJ1-1 once TRBV19 CASSEYSAGNTEAFF TGTGCCAGTAGCGAATATTCTGCAGGGAACACTGAAGCTTTCTTT
. TRBJ2-1 . TRBV6-2/TRBV6-3 CASSPLGAGPKDEQFF TGTGCCAGCAGCCCCCTGGGGGCGGGCCCGAAGGATGAGCAGTTCTTC
TRBD1 TRBJ1-1 . TRBV10-3 CAIGGTAMNTEAFF TGTGCCATCGGGGGGACAGCCATGAACACTGAAGCTTTCTTT
. TRBJ1-4 . TRBV2 CASWTALSTNEKLFF TGTGCCAGCTGGACTGCGCTATCAACTAATGAAAAACTGTTTTTT
. TRBJ1-1 . TRBV28 CASTTVAPSEAFF TGTGCCAGCACCACGGTAGCCCCAAGTGAAGCTTTCTTT
TRBD2 TRBJ2-5 . TRBV2 CATASSGSYETQYF TGTGCCACGGCGTCTAGCGGGAGTTATGAGACCCAGTACTTC
. TRBJ2-7 . TRBV6-5 CASSYLPTRSYEQYF TGTGCCAGCAGTTACCTCCCGACTAGGTCCTACGAGCAGTACTTC
. TRBJ1-5 . TRBV6-2/TRBV6-3 CASSYPSQPQHF TGTGCCAGCAGTTACCCAAGTCAGCCCCAGCATTTT
TRBD1 TRBJ1-2 . TRBV19 CASRSPGTGTGGYGYTF TGTGCCAGTAGGAGTCCCGGGACAGGGACAGGGGGATATGGCTACACCTTC
. TRBJ1-2 once TRBV7-2 CASSLVGAGGNYGYTF TGTGCCAGCAGCTTAGTTGGGGCGGGAGGTAATTATGGCTACACCTTC
TRBD1 TRBJ1-2 . TRBV29-1 CSGYTGGYGYTF TGCAGCGGGTACACAGGGGGCTATGGCTACACCTTC
TRBD1 TRBJ1-2 . TRBV3-1/TRBV3-2 CASSRGGSSAGGMDGYTF TGTGCCAGCAGCCGAGGGGGCTCGTCGGCAGGAGGGATGGACGGCTACACCTTC
. TRBJ2-4 . TRBV7-4 CASSKWGIRIQYF TGTGCCAGCAGCAAGTGGGGGATCAGGATTCAGTACTTC
TRBD2 TRBJ2-7 once TRBV7-6 CASSPRVAGGSEQYF TGTGCCAGCAGCCCCCGAGTAGCGGGAGGTAGCGAGCAGTACTTC
. TRBJ2-7 . TRBV19 CASSIQPDAYEQYF TGTGCCAGTAGTATTCAGCCGGATGCCTACGAGCAGTACTTC
TRBD2 TRBJ2-7 . TRBV5-6 CASSLFTSGMSGLEQYF TGTGCCAGCAGCTTGTTTACTAGCGGGATGTCCGGGTTAGAGCAGTACTTC
. TRBJ2-7 . TRBV7-2 CASSLDWSSYEQYF TGTGCCAGCAGCTTGGACTGGAGCTCCTACGAGCAGTACTTC
TRBD2 TRBJ2-2 . TRBV28 CASRSGTSGTGELFF TGTGCCAGCAGATCCGGGACTAGTGGCACCGGGGAGCTGTTTTTT
. TRBJ1-1 . TRBV21-1 CASSKAGAGTEAFF TGTGCCAGCAGCAAAGCTGGGGCCGGCACTGAAGCTTTCTTT
. TRBJ2-3 . TRBV10-2 CASTAGSTDTQYF TGCGCCAGCACGGCGGGAAGCACAGATACGCAGTATTTT
. TRBJ1-2 . TRBV7-9 CASSFQGVANYGYTF TGTGCCAGCAGCTTCCAAGGGGTGGCTAACTATGGCTACACCTTC
. TRBJ1-5 . TRBV6-1 CASSEVRGRGNQPQHF TGTGCCAGCAGTGAAGTCCGGGGACGAGGCAATCAGCCCCAGCATTTT
. TRBJ2-7 . TRBV5-1 CASSGTLDYEQYF TGCGCCAGCAGCGGGACCCTAGACTACGAGCAGTACTTC
. TRBJ2-1 . TRBV5-4 CASSLERVQPYNEQFF TGTGCCAGCAGCTTGGAAAGGGTTCAACCCTACAATGAGCAGTTCTTC
. TRBJ1-2 . TRBV19 CASSTPGQGGPNYGYTF TGTGCCAGTAGTACCCCAGGGCAGGGAGGGCCCAACTATGGCTACACCTTC
. TRBJ1-1 . TRBV3-1/TRBV3-2 CASSLGFGREAFF TGTGCCAGCAGCCTGGGATTCGGACGGGAAGCTTTCTTT
. TRBJ2-5 . TRBV7-2 CASSQGGAGETQYF TGTGCCAGCAGCCAAGGGGGCGCGGGGGAGACCCAGTACTTC
. TRBJ2-2 . TRBV5-1 CASSFGPQSSNTGELFF TGCGCCAGCAGCTTTGGTCCCCAGAGTTCGAACACCGGGGAGCTGTTTTTT
. TRBJ2-7 . TRBV11-2 CASSFGTLSYEQYF TGTGCCAGCAGCTTTGGGACACTTTCCTACGAGCAGTACTTC
. TRBJ2-5 . TRBV5-1 CASSFSVSEKTQYF TGCGCCAGCAGCTTTAGTGTGAGCGAGAAGACCCAGTACTTC